This TCR beta chain was captured by sequencing in a study of CD8+ T cells in alopecia areata. The table lists this clone with a few counts. Gene names are mouse gene names. The read is 4 residues too short to cover the CDR3 end, so that end is filled in from the germline J gene. The CDR3 length is 13 residues. Germline-derived CDR1 and CDR2 are SGHDT and FRDEAV. TCR sequencing used cDNA made by reverse transcription of extracted RNA. The data were produced by immunoSEQ multiplex PCR, yet TCRdb's version contains in-frame clones alone and is incomplete. There are roughly 120,000 clones in the sample, none observed a single time.

The rearrangement uses TRBV14 and TRBJ1-2, with 7 nucleotides matching TRBD1. This TCR came from a C3H/HeJ mouse with alopecia areata. The MHC haplotype recorded for the strain is H2-k. Source material: lesional skin. The part of the CDR3 DNA that was read is TGTGCCAGCAGTTCCCCTGACAGGGAC. Translation: CASSSPDRD. The full CDR3 reads CASSSPDRDDYTF.